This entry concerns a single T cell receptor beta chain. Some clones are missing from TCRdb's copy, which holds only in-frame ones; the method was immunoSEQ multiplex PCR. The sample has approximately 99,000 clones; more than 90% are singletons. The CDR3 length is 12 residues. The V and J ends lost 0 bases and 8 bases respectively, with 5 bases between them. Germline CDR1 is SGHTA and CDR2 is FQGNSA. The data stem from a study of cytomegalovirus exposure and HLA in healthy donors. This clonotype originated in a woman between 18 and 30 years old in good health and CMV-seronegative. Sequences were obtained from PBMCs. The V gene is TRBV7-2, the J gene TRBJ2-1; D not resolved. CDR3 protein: CASSLAFDEQFF. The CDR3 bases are TGTGCCAGCAGCTTAGCGTTCGATGAGCAGTTCTTC. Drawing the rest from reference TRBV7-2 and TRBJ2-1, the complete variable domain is GAGVSQSPSNKVTEKGKDVELRCDPISGHTALYWYRQSLGQGLEFLIYFQGNSAPDKSGLPSDRFSAERTGGSVSTLTIQRTQQEDSAVYLCASSLAFDEQFFGPGTRLTVL.